This is a list of T cell receptor beta chains from one sample in a study of blood T cell repertoires in COVID-19. Only in-frame clones appear in the TCRdb table, and some are missing; sequencing was by immunoSEQ multiplex PCR. The sample holds 450,000 or so clones; approximately 90% are singletons and the top ten take 0.7% to 1%. The material sequenced was peripheral blood. Receptors originate from a man between 18 and 29 years old with COVID-19, enrolled during active disease. Both conserved end residues are part of each CDR3. A D gene is named only where the DNA matches it firmly. Not all rows give a size; the values are once, few, many and, for expanded clones, a class.

d_gene	v_gene	j_gene	abundance	CDR3aa	CDR3nt
TRBD2	TRBV11-2	TRBJ2-3	NA	CASSLDRAGLSTDTQYF	TGTGCCAGCAGCTTAGATCGAGCGGGGTTAAGCACAGATACGCAGTATTTT
NA	TRBV25-1	TRBJ2-7	few	CASSENRVYEQYF	TGTGCCAGCAGTGAGAACAGGGTCTACGAGCAGTACTTC
NA	TRBV2	TRBJ2-1	once	CASRVYRESYNEQFF	TGTGCCAGCAGAGTGTACAGGGAATCCTACAATGAGCAGTTCTTC
NA	TRBV6-6	TRBJ2-2	NA	CASSGEWGTGELFF	TGTGCCAGCAGTGGGGAGTGGGGAACCGGGGAGCTGTTTTTT
TRBD2	TRBV5-4	TRBJ2-1	NA	CASRSRGGGYNEQFF	TGTGCCAGCAGGTCGCGGGGGGGCGGGTACAATGAGCAGTTCTTC
NA	TRBV28	TRBJ1-6	NA	CASSLPDINSPLHF	TGTGCCAGCAGCCTTCCGGACATTAATTCACCCCTCCACTTT
TRBD1	TRBV13	TRBJ2-1	NA	CASSRTRGGTYNEQFF	TGTGCCAGCAGTCGCACGAGAGGGGGCACCTACAATGAGCAGTTCTTC
NA	TRBV21-1	TRBJ2-6	NA	CASSFGVLTF	TGTGCCAGCAGCTTCGGGGTCCTGACTTTC
TRBD1	TRBV28	TRBJ2-7	NA	CASTKDRDEQYF	TGTGCCAGCACCAAGGACAGGGACGAGCAGTACTTC
NA	TRBV12-3/TRBV12-4	TRBJ1-2	NA	CASSHREGYTF	TGTGCCAGCAGCCACAGGGAGGGCTACACCTTC
NA	TRBV30	TRBJ2-7	NA	CAFVDGHRDISGEQYF	TGTGCCTTCGTCGACGGCCACCGGGATATCTCTGGAGAGCAGTACTTC
NA	TRBV30	TRBJ2-7	NA	CAWSVGVGTYEQYF	TGTGCCTGGAGTGTAGGGGTCGGGACATACGAGCAGTACTTC
NA	TRBV5-1	TRBJ1-4	NA	CASSPGIGGSNEKLFF	TGCGCCAGCAGCCCGGGGATTGGGGGGAGTAATGAAAAACTGTTTTTT
NA	TRBV3-1/TRBV3-2	TRBJ1-2	few	CASSSGRFYGYTF	TGTGCCAGCAGCTCGGGGAGATTCTATGGCTACACCTTC
TRBD1	TRBV13	TRBJ2-3	NA	CASSSRYRGATDTQYF	TGTGCCAGCAGCTCTCGTTACAGGGGGGCAACGGATACGCAGTATTTT
TRBD2	TRBV5-1	TRBJ2-5	NA	CASRYGGEETQYF	TGCGCCAGCAGATACGGGGGGGAAGAGACCCAGTACTTC
TRBD1	TRBV12-3/TRBV12-4	TRBJ1-2	NA	CASRDRGDYGYTF	TGTGCCAGCAGGGACAGGGGAGACTATGGCTACACCTTC
NA	TRBV7-9	TRBJ2-1	NA	CASSLVAAGEQFF	TGTGCCAGCAGCTTAGTAGCGGCTGGTGAGCAGTTCTTC
NA	TRBV30	TRBJ1-2	NA	CAWRTEVGIYGYTF	TGTGCCTGGAGAACGGAGGTTGGGATCTATGGCTACACCTTC
TRBD1	TRBV18	TRBJ1-1	NA	CASSRVRDRHTEAFF	TGTGCCAGCTCACGCGTCCGGGACAGGCACACTGAAGCTTTCTTT
TRBD2	TRBV6-5	TRBJ2-1	NA	CASSSGTSGYNEQFF	TGTGCCAGCAGTTCCGGGACTAGCGGGTACAATGAGCAGTTCTTC
NA	TRBV4-2	TRBJ1-5	NA	CASSPLEGSNQPQHF	TGTGCCAGCAGCCCTCTCGAGGGTAGCAATCAGCCCCAGCATTTT
TRBD1	TRBV19	TRBJ1-2	NA	CASNDRGAYGYTF	TGTGCCAGTAACGACAGGGGGGCCTATGGCTACACCTTC
TRBD1	TRBV6-1	TRBJ1-1	NA	CASSEGWGFGTGGTEAFF	TGTGCCAGCAGTGAAGGGTGGGGATTCGGGACAGGAGGGACTGAAGCTTTCTTT
NA	TRBV5-4	TRBJ1-1	NA	CASSLEVVGTEAFF	TGTGCCAGCAGCTTAGAGGTGGTAGGCACTGAAGCTTTCTTT
NA	TRBV11-1	TRBJ1-2	NA	CASSQVPSRGDGYTF	TGTGCCAGCAGCCAAGTTCCGTCCAGGGGAGATGGCTACACCTTC
TRBD1	TRBV7-9	TRBJ2-1	NA	CASSPDRAWDEQFF	TGTGCCAGCTCTCCGGACAGGGCCTGGGATGAGCAGTTCTTC
NA	TRBV29-1	TRBJ1-1	NA	CSVDSGIAFF	TGCAGCGTTGATTCGGGGATTGCTTTCTTT
NA	TRBV19	TRBJ2-4	NA	CASSIDTGTKNIQYF	TGTGCCAGTAGTATAGATACGGGAACCAAAAACATTCAGTACTTC
NA	TRBV5-5	TRBJ2-3	NA	CASSFFRGDTQYF	TGTGCCAGCAGCTTTTTCCGGGGAGATACGCAGTATTTT
TRBD1	TRBV12-3/TRBV12-4	TRBJ2-1	NA	CASRGTVGNEQFF	TGTGCCAGCAGAGGGACAGTGGGTAATGAGCAGTTCTTC
NA	TRBV27	TRBJ2-3	NA	CATMGLSDTQYF	TGTGCCACCATGGGACTCTCAGATACGCAGTATTTT
TRBD1	TRBV9	TRBJ2-7	NA	CASSAGRSQGDEQYF	TGTGCCAGCAGCGCAGGAAGGAGTCAGGGGGACGAGCAGTACTTC
TRBD2	TRBV14	TRBJ2-1	NA	CASSPETSGFYNEQFF	TGTGCCAGCAGCCCGGAGACTAGCGGGTTCTACAATGAGCAGTTCTTC
NA	TRBV7-9	TRBJ2-7	NA	CASSLPRGPYEQYF	TGTGCCAGCAGCTTACCCAGGGGACCGTACGAGCAGTACTTC
NA	TRBV7-9	TRBJ2-6	NA	CASSLGVGSGRSGANVLTF	TGTGCCAGCAGCTTGGGAGTTGGGTCGGGCCGCTCTGGGGCCAACGTCCTGACTTTC
TRBD1	TRBV5-5	TRBJ2-5	NA	CASSLGQAGETQYF	TGTGCCAGCAGCCTAGGACAGGCAGGAGAGACCCAGTACTTC
NA	TRBV6-5	TRBJ2-5	NA	CASSYGGPEKTQYF	TGTGCCAGCAGTTACGGCGGGCCAGAGAAGACCCAGTACTTC
NA	TRBV25-1	TRBJ2-1	NA	CASSTMRGSYNEQFF	TGTGCCAGCAGTACAATGAGGGGGTCTTACAATGAGCAGTTCTTC
TRBD2	TRBV5-1	TRBJ2-5	NA	CASSSVRAGDQETQYF	TGCGCCAGCAGCTCTGTTCGAGCGGGGGACCAAGAGACCCAGTACTTC
TRBD1	TRBV5-1	TRBJ1-1	once	CASSRDRNTEAFF	TGCGCCAGCAGCCGGGACAGGAACACTGAAGCTTTCTTT